This T cell receptor beta chain was identified in a study of blood T cell repertoires in COVID-19. Repertoires were generated with immunoSEQ multiplex PCR, while TCRdb's copy carries only in-frame clones and drops some. The sample carries some 150,000 clones, around 87% recorded once. Trimming cost V 7 bases and J 1 base, with 16 bases left between them. Germline CDR1 is SNHLY and CDR2 is FYNNEI. The CDR3 is 15 residues long. The source is an older woman with active or convalescent COVID-19. The gene calls are TRBV2 and TRBJ1-2; tentatively, D is TRBD1 (5 bases). Source material: peripheral blood. The CDR3 region is CASTKGQAINYGYTF. In DNA, the CDR3 is TGTGCCAGCACGAAAGGACAAGCTATTAACTATGGCTACACCTTC.